These 24 T cell receptor beta chains came from one sample sequenced in a study of beta chain features in type 1 diabetes. The authors reverse transcribed all of the isolated RNA, so sequencing captured expressed TCRB transcripts. TCRdb keeps only in-frame clones here, not all; method: immunoSEQ multiplex PCR. The table has about 360,000 clones, over 9.5% seen once. Input material: naive CD4+ T cells from blood. These receptors were obtained from a man aged 18 to 30 in good health.

The chain joins TRBV4-1 to TRBJ1-2; 12 bases line up with TRBD1. V shed 2 bases and J 4 bases; nucleotides not matched to a gene: 23. This CDR3 has 22 residues. Germline V gives CDR1 MGHRA, CDR2 YSYEKL. CDR3 region: CASSQPVRDRGLFGPRTYGYTF. DNA for the CDR3: TGCGCCAGCAGCCAACCCGTCCGGGACAGGGGGCTATTTGGTCCCAGGACCTATGGCTACACCTTC.

The CDR3 is CASSFSQGARGYTF. The CDR3 DNA reads TGTGCCAGCAGTTTCTCACAGGGGGCTCGGGGCTACACCTTC. The rearrangement links TRBV6-5 to TRBJ1-2; TRBD1 matches 9 bases. V gave up 4 bases and J gave up 8 bases; unmatched junction bases: 8. There are 14 residues in the CDR3. CDR1 is MNHEY, CDR2 SVGAGI, per germline.

The chain carries TRBV18 and TRBJ1-1; D not resolved. Germline assignment: CDR1 KGHSH and CDR2 LQKENI. The CDR3 has 15 residues. V lost 1 base and J lost 1, with 10 bases in between. The CDR3 bases are TGTGCCAGCTCACCACAGGGCGGGGAGAACACTGAAGCTTTCTTT. Encoded protein: CASSPQGGENTEAFF. Full variable domain (rest looked up from reference TRBV18 and TRBJ1-1): NAGVMQNPRHLVRRRGQEARLRCSPMKGHSHVYWYRQLPEEGLKFMVYLQKENIIDESGMPKERFSAEFPKEGPSILRIQQVVRGDSAAYFCASSPQGGENTEAFFGQGTRLTVV.

This clone was observed a few times. At one of its ends the junction is not consistent with the germline gene, which may arise from a read error. The chain uses TRBV10-3 and TRBJ2-5, with D possibly TRBD1 on 5 matching bases. This CDR3 spans 14 amino acids. Per the germline V gene, CDR1 is ENHRY and CDR2 is SYGVKD. CDR3 in amino acids: CAISESAGKETQYF. The CDR3, as DNA: TGTGCCATCAGCGAGTCGGCAGGGAAAGAGACCCAGTACTTC.

This clone has more than one count but fewer than ten. The V call is TRBV5-4, the J call TRBJ2-2; 7 bases agree with TRBD1. Germline CDR1 and CDR2: SGHNT and YYREEE (reference sequence). The ends lost 0 bases at V and 3 bases at J; junction bases unmatched: 8. The CDR3 is 17 residues long. This CDR3 is CASSLGGTVLYTGELFF. CDR3 in DNA: TGTGCCAGCAGCTTGGGAGGGACAGTCTTGTACACCGGGGAGCTGTTTTTT.

This clone was seen only a few times. The chain carries TRBV7-2 and TRBJ1-4, with D possibly TRBD1 on 5 matching bases. V was shortened by 1 base and J by 6 bases, with 12 bases between the two germline ends. This CDR3 comprises 15 residues. Looked up from germline, CDR1 is SGHTA and CDR2 is FQGNSA. DNA for the CDR3: TGTGCCAGCAGCTTAGGACAGCTCCAGTATGAAAAACTGTTTTTT. It is translated as CASSLGQLQYEKLFF.

This clone was recorded a few times. The V gene is TRBV5-6, the J gene TRBJ1-5; TRBD1 matches 7 bases. The CDR3 totals 14 residues. The germline CDR1 and CDR2 sequences are SGHDT and YYEEEE. J lost 7 bases, V lost 2 bases, and 6 bases had no gene match. The CDR3 sequence is CASSLDRAGQPQHF. CDR3 coding DNA: TGTGCCAGCAGCTTAGACAGGGCGGGACAGCCCCAGCATTTT.

V gene TRBV19 combines with J gene TRBJ2-7; 9 bases line up with TRBD2. V lost 2 bases to trimming and J lost 2 bases; unmatched junction nucleotides: 4. This CDR3 is 15 amino acids long. Germline V gene sequence: CDR1 LNHDA, CDR2 SQIVND (reference sequence). The CDR3: CASSIRPSGTYEQYF. The CDR3 DNA is TGTGCCAGTAGTATAAGGCCTAGCGGGACCTACGAGCAGTACTTC.

V is TRBV18 and J is TRBJ2-3, with D tentatively TRBD1 (5 bases). The V end lost 3 bases, the J end lost 5 bases, and 27 bases lay between the germline ends. This CDR3 region has 19 residues. Germline loops: CDR1 KGHSH, CDR2 LQKENI. CDR3 DNA sequence: TGTGCCAGCTCACCGGGGCTGTTGGGCCCTGGAGACTCGGGAGATACGCAGTATTTT. It codes for CASSPGLLGPGDSGDTQYF.

This clone has just a few counts. The V and J genes are TRBV19 and TRBJ1-1; D remains unclear. Germline CDR1 and CDR2: LNHDA and SQIVND (reference sequence). The V and J ends lost 3 bases and 0 bases respectively, with 11 bases between them. The CDR3 has 15 residues. This CDR3 is CASSMRHIMNTEAFF. For the CDR3, the DNA is TGTGCCAGTAGTATGAGGCACATAATGAACACTGAAGCTTTCTTT.

This rearrangement joins TRBV7-3 to TRBJ2-3, with D maybe TRBD1 (5 bases). CDR1 and CDR2 from the germline V gene are SGHTA and FQGTGA. CDR3 length: 14 residues. V lost 0 bases to trimming and J lost 8 bases, with 12 bases between them. The CDR3 nucleotides are TGTGCCAGCAGCTTAACGTCTAGGGGCGGTACGCAGTATTTT. Translated: CASSLTSRGGTQYF.

In nucleotides, the CDR3 is TGTGCCAGCAGAACAGGGCGCCAAGAGACCCAGTACTTC. Translating gives CASRTGRQETQYF. The rearrangement links TRBV2 to TRBJ2-5; the D gene is possibly TRBD1 (6 bases). Germline V CDR1 and CDR2: SNHLY, FYNNEI. The CDR3 totals 13 residues. Trimming took 6 bases from V and 1 from J, leaving 9 bases between them. Complete variable domain (other parts from reference TRBV2 and TRBJ2-5): EPEVTQTPSHQVTQMGQEVILRCVPISNHLYFYWYRQILGQKVEFLVSFYNNEISEKSEIFDDQFSVERPDGSNFTLKIRSTKLEDSAMYFCASRTGRQETQYFGPGTRLLVL.

The chain employs TRBV7-2 and TRBJ2-1; 7 nucleotides align to TRBD2. CDR3 length equals 13 residues. V was pared by 1 base and J by 8 bases, with 2 bases of the junction left unmatched. Germline loops: CDR1 SGHTA, CDR2 FQGNSA. The DNA of the CDR3 is TGTGCCAGCAGCTTAGTTGGGGGGGATGAGCAGTTCTTC. Encoded protein: CASSLVGGDEQFF.

This clone showed up just a few times. The chain carries TRBV7-9 and TRBJ2-5; weak D call: TRBD2 (5 bases). The CDR3 runs to 12 residues. V dropped 5 bases and J dropped 4 bases, with 8 bases sitting between them. CDR1 is SEHNR, CDR2 FQNEAQ, per germline (reference sequence). This CDR3 is CASSAGGETQYF. Written as DNA, the CDR3 is TGTGCCAGCAGCGCTGGAGGAGAGACCCAGTACTTC.

This clone was found a few times. V gene TRBV5-4 combines with J gene TRBJ2-5; 7 bases are a match to TRBD2. Germline lookup yields CDR1 SGHNT and CDR2 YYREEE (reference sequence). This CDR3 contains 13 residues. J was trimmed by 5 bases and V by 3 bases; bases with no gene match: 4. The chain's CDR3 is CASSWVGGETQYF. The DNA for the CDR3 is TGTGCCAGCAGCTGGGTGGGGGGGGAGACCCAGTACTTC.

The V gene is TRBV6-5, the J gene TRBJ2-7; no firm D call. Germline-derived CDR1 and CDR2 are MNHEY and SVGAGI. This CDR3 is 14 amino acids long. V gave up 4 bases and J gave up 2 bases, with 12 bases separating them. CDR3 residues: CASSSLSLPYEQYF. Written as DNA, the CDR3 is TGTGCCAGCAGTTCTTTGTCACTACCCTACGAGCAGTACTTC.

This rearrangement joins TRBV5-4 to TRBJ2-7; 10 bases line up with TRBD1. The trim removed 4 bases at V and 7 bases at J, leaving 11 bases unmatched. Germline-derived CDR1 and CDR2 are SGHNT and YYREEE (reference sequence). This CDR3 contains 15 residues. As DNA, the CDR3 is TGTGCCAGCAGCCCCGGGACAGGGGCCTCTACGGAGCAGTACTTC. Residues: CASSPGTGASTEQYF.

The chain uses TRBV4-3 and TRBJ2-4; D possibly corresponds to TRBD2 (5 bases). Trimming took off 1 base at V and 13 bases at J, with 20 bases between the two ends. The germline gives CDR1 LGHNA, CDR2 YSLEER. The CDR3 contains 15 residues. CDR3 DNA sequence: TGCGCCAGCAGCCAAGTGGACGGCCCAGGACTCCCCCAGTACTTC. This translates into CASSQVDGPGLPQYF.

The chain combines TRBV4-3 with TRBJ1-2, with 11 nucleotides matching TRBD1. The CDR3 contains 17 residues. The germline V gene encodes CDR1 LGHNA and CDR2 YSLEER. Unmatched junction bases numbered 8, after V lost 1 base and J lost 4 bases. Written as DNA, the CDR3 is TGCGCCAGCAGCCAAGGTCAGGGACAGGGGGTTGGCTATGGCTACACCTTC. Residues: CASSQGQGQGVGYGYTF.

The CDR3 DNA sequence: TGTGCCAGCAGCTTATGGCAGGGGGCGAACACCGGGGAGCTGTTTTTT. Protein sequence: CASSLWQGANTGELFF. V gene TRBV7-2 combines with J gene TRBJ2-2; 7 positions agree with TRBD1. V lost 2 bases and J lost 0; bases outside the gene matches: 3. The CDR3 sequence is 16 residues long. Germline CDR1 SGHTA, CDR2 FQGNSA.

This clone has just a few counts. The chain is built from TRBV10-3 and TRBJ2-7, with TRBD1 as a possible D gene (5 bases). The CDR3 is made up of 13 amino acids. Germline loops: CDR1 ENHRY, CDR2 SYGVKD. Trimming took 10 bases from V and 2 from J, leaving 15 bases between them. The CDR3 spells CATLDSLPYEQYF. The CDR3 bases are TGTGCCACCCTTGACAGTCTGCCCTACGAGCAGTACTTC.

This clone was detected only a few times. This chain joins TRBV5-6 and TRBJ2-1, with 9 bases lining up with TRBD1. CDR3 length equals 13 residues. CDR1 and CDR2 from the germline V gene are SGHDT and YYEEEE. V lost 5 bases and J lost 5; bases outside the gene matches: 2. The CDR3 coding sequence is TGTGCCAGCAGGACAGGGGGAAACAATGAGCAGTTCTTC. Translating it yields CASRTGGNNEQFF.

There are a few counts of this clone. CDR3 DNA: TGTGCCAGCAGTTATCCGTACCAAGAGACCCAGTACTTC. Amino acid sequence: CASSYPYQETQYF. The chain joins TRBV6-6 to TRBJ2-5; no firm D call. The CDR3 loop spans 13 amino acids. CDR1 is MNHNY and CDR2 is SVGAGI in the germline V gene (reference sequence). The ends were cut back, 3 bases at V and 0 bases at J, with 5 bases in the middle.

Notes on this clone: Other DNA sequences of this sample code for an identical CDR3. The gene calls are TRBV7-9 and TRBJ1-4; 8 nucleotides line up with TRBD1. V was clipped by 5 bases and J by 8 bases; unmatched bases: 7. The CDR3 runs 14 residues. The germline gives CDR1 SEHNR, CDR2 FQNEAQ (reference sequence). In DNA form, the CDR3 reads TGTGCCAGCAGCCTAGGACAGGGTGACGAAAAACTGTTTTTT. Translating it yields CASSLGQGDEKLFF.